The 15 T cell receptor beta chains in this list originate from one sample, sequenced in a study of blood T cell repertoires in COVID-19. Here immunoSEQ multiplex PCR was the method, and the copy in TCRdb shows in-frame clones only, minus some. The data show around 360,000 clones, about 89% seen once. What was sequenced was peripheral blood. The source is a woman aged 25 to 45 with COVID-19, enrolled during active disease.

The rearrangement uses TRBV5-1 and TRBJ1-1, with TRBD1 matching over 7 bases. The trim removed 4 bases at V and 2 bases at J, leaving 8 bases unmatched. CDR3 length: 15 residues. CDR1 is SGHRS and CDR2 is YFSETQ in the germline V gene. The CDR3 here is CASSTTGIANTEAFF. In DNA, the CDR3 is TGCGCCAGCAGCACGACAGGGATCGCAAACACTGAAGCTTTCTTT.

The chain links TRBV19 to TRBJ2-5; D not resolved. This CDR3 comprises 12 residues. V was pared by 8 bases and J by 9 bases, with 16 bases between. Per germline, CDR1 LNHDA and CDR2 SQIVND (reference sequence). The CDR3 sequence: CASLSPYGAQYF. The CDR3 DNA follows: TGTGCCAGTCTTTCACCGTACGGTGCCCAGTACTTC.

The chain has TRBV2 and TRBJ2-5, with D unclear. Deletions cut 8 bases from V and 0 bases from J, with 13 bases between. CDR1 is SNHLY and CDR2 is FYNNEI in the germline V gene. The CDR3 runs 14 residues. CDR3 in DNA: TGTGCCAGCCGTCAGGTCCGGTACCAAGAGACCCAGTACTTC. Its protein product is CASRQVRYQETQYF.

The V gene is TRBV7-2, the J gene TRBJ2-4, with 9 positions matching TRBD1. The CDR3 contains 14 residues. The ends lost 5 bases at V and 9 bases at J; junction bases unmatched: 8. Germline CDR1 and CDR2: SGHTA and FQGNSA. The CDR3, as DNA: TGTGCCAGCAGCCCACAGGGGGCGGGCGGCATTCAGTACTTC. Its translation: CASSPQGAGGIQYF.

The genes are TRBV24-1 and TRBJ1-3; D unresolved. V lost 3 bases and J lost 0, with 11 bases in between. In germline, CDR1 is KGHDR, CDR2 SFDVKD. This CDR3 contains 16 residues. CDR3: CATSDPQDSSGNTIYF. The CDR3 DNA reads TGTGCCACCAGTGATCCCCAGGATAGCTCTGGAAACACCATATATTTT.

The chain uses TRBV6-5 and TRBJ2-5; the D gene is possibly TRBD2 (6 bases). The V end lost 7 bases, the J end lost 5 bases, and 14 bases lay between the germline ends. Germline CDR1 and CDR2: MNHEY and SVGAGI. The CDR3 runs 13 residues. The CDR3 DNA reads as TGTGCCAGCATGGGGCGTGCGGGGGAGACCCAGTACTTC. Protein: CASMGRAGETQYF.

This clone was seen just once. The V and J genes are TRBV4-1 and TRBJ2-5, with 9 bases identical to TRBD2. Germline V gene sequence: CDR1 MGHRA, CDR2 YSYEKL. The CDR3 runs to 17 residues. Losses at the gene ends were 1 base for V and 1 base for J; bases not matched to a gene: 7. The CDR3 DNA is TGCGCCAGCAGCCAAGTCTGGCGGGAGGGGGGCCAAGAGACCCAGTACTTC. Protein product: CASSQVWREGGQETQYF.

J is TRBJ2-5 and V is TRBV9; the D gene is possibly TRBD2 (6 bases). The V gene lost 4 bases and the J gene lost 1 base, with 11 bases spanning the gap. CDR1 is SGDLS and CDR2 is YYNGEE in the germline V gene. This CDR3 is built from 14 residues. CDR3 loop: CASSPGLPQETQYF. CDR3 nucleotides: TGTGCCAGCAGCCCAGGACTACCCCAAGAGACCCAGTACTTC.

This clone was detected a few times. This chain links TRBV27 with TRBJ2-1, with 14 bases lining up with TRBD2. The CDR3 contains 14 residues. V was pared by 6 bases and J by 13 bases, with 8 bases of the junction left unmatched. Germline V gene sequence: CDR1 MNHEY, CDR2 SMNVEV (reference sequence). CDR3 coding DNA: TGTGCCAGCAGCCCGAGGGGGACTAGCGGGGGACAGTTCTTC. Amino acids: CASSPRGTSGGQFF.

This chain links TRBV4-2 with TRBJ2-7; 8 positions match TRBD1. CDR3 length: 14 amino acids. The J segment lost 5 bases and the V segment lost 0 bases, leaving 3 bases of the junction unmatched. Germline CDR1 reads LGHNA; CDR2 reads YNFKEQ. The CDR3 sequence: CASSQEVTGDEQYF. The CDR3 coding sequence is TGTGCCAGCAGCCAAGAGGTGACAGGGGACGAGCAGTACTTC.

The chain recombines TRBV7-9 with TRBJ2-1; 8 nucleotides line up with TRBD2. Germline V gives CDR1 SEHNR, CDR2 FQNEAQ (reference sequence). Trimming removed 7 bases from V and 4 bases from J; junction bases left unmatched: 9. There are 15 residues in the CDR3. The CDR3 DNA is TGTGCCAGCAAGTTATCGGGACTAGGATACAATGAGCAGTTCTTC. This codes for CASKLSGLGYNEQFF. Using reference TRBV7-9 and TRBJ2-1 for the parts outside the CDR3, the full variable domain is DTGVSQNPRHKITKRGQNVTFRCDPISEHNRLYWYRQTLGQGPEFLTYFQNEAQLEKSRLLSDRFSAERPKGSFSTLEIQRTEQGDSAMYLCASKLSGLGYNEQFFGPGTRLTVL.

The V and J genes are TRBV20-1 and TRBJ1-5, with D unclear. The CDR3 is 14 residues long. The V end was cut by 3 bases, the J end by 1 base, with 10 bases between. Germline loops: CDR1 DFQATT, CDR2 SNEGSKA (reference sequence). CDR3 amino acids: CSASPDNSNQPQHF. DNA for the CDR3: TGCAGTGCTAGTCCCGACAACAGCAATCAGCCCCAGCATTTT.

This sequence joins TRBV9 and TRBJ2-1; 9 bases map to TRBD2. Germline V gene data show CDR1 as SGDLS and CDR2 as YYNGEE. With 4 bases clipped from V and 5 bases from J, the junction kept 10 bases outside the gene matches. The CDR3 sequence is 16 residues long. CDR3 nucleotide sequence: TGTGCCAGCAGCCTAACAAGCGGGAGGCTTAACAATGAGCAGTTCTTC. Protein product: CASSLTSGRLNNEQFF.

The V gene is TRBV10-3, the J gene TRBJ1-2, with D hard to call. Germline V lookup: CDR1 ENHRY, CDR2 SYGVKD. The V end was cut by 3 bases, the J end by 6 bases, with 17 bases between. The CDR3 sequence is 15 residues long. DNA for the CDR3: TGTGCCATCAGTGAAGAAAACAGCCCCAAGGATGGCTACACCTTC. Protein product: CAISEENSPKDGYTF.

This clone appeared a single time. V and J are TRBV11-2 and TRBJ2-1, with 7 bases aligning to TRBD2. CDR1 SGHAT and CDR2 FQNNGV come from the germline V gene. This CDR3 spans 14 amino acids. The junction had 7 bases not matched to a gene; V was cut back by 7 bases and J by 4 bases. The CDR3 nucleotides are TGTGCCAGCACGTGGGGGGGAGGGTACAATGAGCAGTTCTTC. Encoded protein: CASTWGGGYNEQFF.